This is a list of T cell receptor beta chains from one sample in a study of blood T cell repertoires in COVID-19. Assay used: immunoSEQ multiplex PCR; TCRdb lists only in-frame clones, some missing. The table records under 300,000 clones, around nine tenths of them present only once. The sequencing sample was made of PBMCs or T cells enriched from blood (not recorded which). Receptors originate from a woman aged 50 to 65 who had recovered from COVID-19. CDR3s include the opening cysteine and the closing phenylalanine or tryptophan. A D gene is named only where the DNA matches it firmly. Clone size is shown for a subset of rows, as once, few, many or a class of expanded clone.

NA,14,NA,TRBV2,TRBJ1-6,TGTGCCAGCAGTGAGCAGGGGCTAGCTTCACCCCTCCACTTT,CASSEQGLASPLHF
TRBD1,15,NA,TRBV28,TRBJ1-3,TGTGCCAGTGGACAGGGAATAGTATCTGGAAACACCATATATTTT,CASGQGIVSGNTIYF
NA,12,NA,TRBV28,TRBJ2-7,TGTGCCAGCAGTTCAGGACAGTACGAGCAGTACTTC,CASSSGQYEQYF
TRBD1,15,NA,TRBV9,TRBJ1-1,TGTGCCAGCAGCGTTAGGGACAGAATGAACACTGAAGCTTTCTTT,CASSVRDRMNTEAFF
NA,13,NA,TRBV6-5,TRBJ2-7,TGTGCCAGCAGTTACTCCAACAATTACGAGCAGTACTTC,CASSYSNNYEQYF
TRBD1,14,NA,TRBV11-2,TRBJ2-7,TGTGCCAGCAGCTGGGGACAGGGGCCCACCTGGCAGTACTTC,CASSWGQGPTWQYF
NA,13,NA,TRBV2,TRBJ2-4,TGTGCCAGCATGGGGAGATCCAAAAACATTCAGTACTTC,CASMGRSKNIQYF
TRBD2,16,NA,TRBV19,TRBJ2-7,TGTGCCAGTAATAGGCCGACTAGCACCCATCGGGGCGAGCAGTACTTC,CASNRPTSTHRGEQYF
NA,14,NA,TRBV4-3,TRBJ2-2,TGCGCCAGCAGCCAAGTTCATTACACCGGGGAGCTGTTTTTT,CASSQVHYTGELFF
TRBD1,13,NA,TRBV5-6,TRBJ1-1,TGTGCCAGCAGCAAAGGGACAGGAAGACAAGCTTTCTTT,CASSKGTGRQAFF
NA,16,NA,TRBV13,TRBJ2-1,TGTGCCAGCAGTCTAGTGGGGAGCCTACTAAACAATGAGCAGTTCTTC,CASSLVGSLLNNEQFF
NA,13,NA,TRBV19,TRBJ2-1,TGTGCCAGTAGGGTCGAGGGGGACAATGAGCAGTTCTTC,CASRVEGDNEQFF
NA,13,few,TRBV6-5,TRBJ2-2,TGTGCCAGCAGTTACTCGGAGGTTCGGGAGCTGTTTTTT,CASSYSEVRELFF
NA,12,NA,TRBV10-2,TRBJ1-4,TGCGCCAGCAGTCCAAGAGGGGAAAAACTGTTTTTT,CASSPRGEKLFF
NA,14,NA,TRBV18,TRBJ2-7,TGTGCCAGCTCACCCAACTCGGGTTCTGTGGAGCAGTACTTC,CASSPNSGSVEQYF
NA,20,NA,TRBV30,TRBJ1-3,TGTGCCTGGAGTGTAGGGTTGGGCAGGGATCCCTGGAGATCTGGAAACACCATATATTTT,CAWSVGLGRDPWRSGNTIYF
NA,16,NA,TRBV19,TRBJ2-5,TGTGCCAGTAGTACCGGACAGCAAAAGTACCAAGAGACCCAGTACTTC,CASSTGQQKYQETQYF
TRBD1,13,NA,TRBV4-3,TRBJ1-2,TGCGCCAGCAGAGGGCAGGGGGCGGGTGGCTACACCTTC,CASRGQGAGGYTF
TRBD2,16,NA,TRBV3-1/TRBV3-2,TRBJ2-1,TGTGCCAGCAGCCCCCCCGGGCTAGCGGGAGTCGAGGAGCAGTTCTTC,CASSPPGLAGVEEQFF
TRBD2,13,NA,TRBV5-1,TRBJ2-7,TGCGCCAGCGGTAGCGGGAGATCCTACGAGCAGTACTTC,CASGSGRSYEQYF
TRBD2,14,NA,TRBV5-1,TRBJ2-7,TGCGCCAGCAGCTCCGGGACTAGCGGCTACGAGCAGTACTTC,CASSSGTSGYEQYF
TRBD2,17,NA,TRBV4-1,TRBJ2-1,TGCGCCAGCAGCCCGGACGGGGGGGCAATCTCCTACAATGAGCAGTTCTTC,CASSPDGGAISYNEQFF
TRBD1,13,NA,TRBV18,TRBJ1-4,TGTGCCAGCGCGGGACAGTCTAATGAAAAACTGTTTTTT,CASAGQSNEKLFF
NA,15,NA,TRBV5-1,TRBJ2-7,TGCGCCAGCAGCCCCTCAGCAGGGGGGTCCTACGAGCAGTACTTC,CASSPSAGGSYEQYF
NA,11,NA,TRBV28,TRBJ1-1,TGTGCCAGCAGAATTGGGCCCAAAGCTTTCTTT,CASRIGPKAFF
NA,16,NA,TRBV28,TRBJ1-5,TGTGCCAGCCTCGGAGGGGAAGGAAGAGATGGACAGCCCCAGCATTTT,CASLGGEGRDGQPQHF
TRBD1,15,NA,TRBV19,TRBJ2-7,TGTGCCAGTAGTATAGGGGGACAGAAAGGGAGCGAGCAGTACTTC,CASSIGGQKGSEQYF